This TCR beta chain stems from a study of blood T cell repertoires in COVID-19. Study information: Sources were T cells, B-cell-depleted T cells, or PBMCs; the material itself was cDNA or gDNA.

Authors' methods: Researchers report that nucleated cell counts were estimated from reference gene primer amplification. Method: immunoSEQ multiplex PCR; TCRdb's copy keeps in-frame clones and lacks some. V and J calls and clone size are those listed in that table; D and trimming were worked out from the DNA. Here the sample spans some 58,000 clones, around nine tenths being singletons. CDR1 and CDR2 from the germline V gene are SGDLS and YYNGEE. Trimming removed 1 base from V and 2 bases from J; junction bases left unmatched: 6. The CDR3 is 15 residues long. Sequenced input: peripheral blood. The receptor comes from a man aged 45 to 65 with acute or convalescent COVID-19. This sequence joins TRBV9 and TRBJ2-7, with 7 bases matching TRBD2. The CDR3 DNA is TGTGCCAGCAGCGTATCGGGCGGGAGCACCTACGAGCAGTACTTC. This sequence encodes CASSVSGGSTYEQYF.